This T cell receptor beta chain was retrieved from a study of beta chain features in type 1 diabetes. One heparinised blood draw averaging around 100 mL was given by each donor. Isolation of CD4+ naive, central memory, regulatory and stem cell-like memory cells was achieved by sorting via CD45RO/CCR7/CD25/CD127/CD95/CD27. General study results and limits: A pattern of fewer insertions and more deletions at VDJ junctions was seen in type 1 diabetes patients.

There are a few counts of this clone. Its antigen is not identified. As every portion of the isolated RNA was reverse transcribed, the sequencing read expressed TCRB transcripts. Roughly 3.5 million reads per sample were averaged for naive, central memory and regulatory samples. Only in-frame clones appear in the TCRdb table, and some are missing; sequencing was by immunoSEQ multiplex PCR. The data hold about 250,000 clones, with less than 15% observed a single time. This receptor was taken from a woman between 40 and 55 years old in good health. The sequencing input was naive CD4+ T cells from blood.

CDR3 sequence reads: CASRQGASYNEQFF. As DNA, the CDR3 is TGTGCCAGCAGACAGGGGGCTTCCTACAATGAGCAGTTCTTC. The V and J genes are TRBV7-9 and TRBJ2-1; 9 bases align to TRBD1. Germline loops: CDR1 SEHNR, CDR2 FQNEAQ (reference sequence). With V trimmed by 6 bases and J by 1 base, 1 base remained unmatched. This CDR3 spans 14 amino acids. The full variable domain, with the rest looked up from reference TRBV7-9 and TRBJ2-1, is DTGVSQNPRHKITKRGQNVTFRCDPISEHNRLYWYRQTLGQGPEFLTYFQNEAQLEKSRLLSDRFSAERPKGSFSTLEIQRTEQGDSAMYLCASRQGASYNEQFFGPGTRLTVL.